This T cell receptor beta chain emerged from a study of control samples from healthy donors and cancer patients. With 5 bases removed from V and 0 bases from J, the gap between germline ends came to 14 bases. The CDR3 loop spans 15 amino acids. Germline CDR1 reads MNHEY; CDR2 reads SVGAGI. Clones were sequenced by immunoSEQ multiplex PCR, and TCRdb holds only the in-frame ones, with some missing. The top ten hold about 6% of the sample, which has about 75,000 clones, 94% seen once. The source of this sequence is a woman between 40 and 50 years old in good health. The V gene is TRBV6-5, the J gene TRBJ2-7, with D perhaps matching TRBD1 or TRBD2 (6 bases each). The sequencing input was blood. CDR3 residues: CASSRGKGGSYEQYF. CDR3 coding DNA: TGTGCCAGCAGTAGAGGGAAGGGGGGCTCCTACGAGCAGTACTTC.